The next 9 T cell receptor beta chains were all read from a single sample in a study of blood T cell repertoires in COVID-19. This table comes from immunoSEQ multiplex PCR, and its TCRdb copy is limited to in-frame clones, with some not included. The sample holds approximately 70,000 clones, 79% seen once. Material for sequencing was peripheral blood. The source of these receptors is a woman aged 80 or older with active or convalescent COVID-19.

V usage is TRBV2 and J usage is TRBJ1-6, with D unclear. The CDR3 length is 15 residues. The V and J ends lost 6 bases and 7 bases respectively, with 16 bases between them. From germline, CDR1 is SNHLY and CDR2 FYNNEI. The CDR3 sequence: CASSGVRLMNSPLHF. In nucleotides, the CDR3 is TGTGCCAGCAGCGGGGTCCGTCTCATGAATTCACCCCTCCACTTT.

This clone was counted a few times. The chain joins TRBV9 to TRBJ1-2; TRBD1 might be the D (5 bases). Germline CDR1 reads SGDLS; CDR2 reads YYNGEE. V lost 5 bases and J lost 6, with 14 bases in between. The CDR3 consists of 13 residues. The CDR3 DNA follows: TGTGCCAGCAGATCTGACAGAACAAATGGCTACACCTTC. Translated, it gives CASRSDRTNGYTF. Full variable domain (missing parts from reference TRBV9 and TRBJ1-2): DSGVTQTPKHLITATGQRVTLRCSPRSGDLSVYWYQQSLDQGLQFLIQYYNGEERAKGNILERFSAQQFPDLHSELNLSSLELGDSALYFCASRSDRTNGYTFGSGTRLTVV.

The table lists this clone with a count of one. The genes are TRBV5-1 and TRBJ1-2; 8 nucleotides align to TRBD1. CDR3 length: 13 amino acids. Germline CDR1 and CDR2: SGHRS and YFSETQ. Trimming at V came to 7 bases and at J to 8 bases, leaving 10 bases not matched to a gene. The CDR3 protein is CASHIAGGEGYTF. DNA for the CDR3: TGCGCCAGCCACATTGCAGGGGGCGAGGGCTACACCTTC.

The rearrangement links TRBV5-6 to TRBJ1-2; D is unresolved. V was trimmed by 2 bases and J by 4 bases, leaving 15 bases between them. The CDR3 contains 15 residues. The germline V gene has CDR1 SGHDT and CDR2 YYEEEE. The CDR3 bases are TGTGCCAGCAGCTTCAGGAGTGGAGGGTCCTATGGCTACACCTTC. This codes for CASSFRSGGSYGYTF.

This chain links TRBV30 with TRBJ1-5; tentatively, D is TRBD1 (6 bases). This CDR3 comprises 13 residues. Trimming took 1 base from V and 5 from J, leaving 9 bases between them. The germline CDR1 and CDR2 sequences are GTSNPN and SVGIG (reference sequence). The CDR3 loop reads CAWSDRVDQPQHF. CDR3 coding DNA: TGTGCCTGGAGTGACAGGGTGGATCAGCCCCAGCATTTT.

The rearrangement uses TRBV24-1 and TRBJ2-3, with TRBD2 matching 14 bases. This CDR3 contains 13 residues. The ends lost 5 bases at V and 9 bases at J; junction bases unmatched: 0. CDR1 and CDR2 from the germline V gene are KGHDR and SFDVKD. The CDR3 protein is CATSGLAGGTQYF. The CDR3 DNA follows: TGTGCCACCAGTGGACTAGCGGGAGGGACGCAGTATTTT.

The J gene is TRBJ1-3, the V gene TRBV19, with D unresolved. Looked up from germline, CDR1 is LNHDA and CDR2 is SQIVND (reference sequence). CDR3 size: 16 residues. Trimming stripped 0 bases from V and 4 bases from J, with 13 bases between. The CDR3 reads CASSIDRPAAGNTIYF. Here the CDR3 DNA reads TGTGCCAGTAGTATAGATCGCCCGGCGGCAGGAAACACCATATATTTT.

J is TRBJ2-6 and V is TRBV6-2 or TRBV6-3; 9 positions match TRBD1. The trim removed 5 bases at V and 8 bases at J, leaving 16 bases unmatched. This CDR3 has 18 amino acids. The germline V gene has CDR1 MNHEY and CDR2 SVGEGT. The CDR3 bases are TGTGCCAGCAGTCCCGGGGGGACAGGGTATTCTGGTTCCAACGTCCTGACTTTC. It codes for CASSPGGTGYSGSNVLTF.

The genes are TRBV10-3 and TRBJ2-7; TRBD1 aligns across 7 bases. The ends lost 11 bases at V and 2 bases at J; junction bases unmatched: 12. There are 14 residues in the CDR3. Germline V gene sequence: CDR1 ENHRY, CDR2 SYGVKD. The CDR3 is CAPQRTGRPYEQYF. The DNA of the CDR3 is TGTGCCCCCCAGAGGACAGGCCGGCCCTACGAGCAGTACTTC.